A single sample gave rise to the 29 T cell receptor beta chains below, sequenced in a study of T cells after yellow fever vaccination (dated by TCRdb to the late 2010s). Library method: 5' RACE. Reads for this sample came from an Illumina NovaSeq 6000. TCRdb's own reprocessing of the public reads used fastp at Q25 and MiXCR and kept productive beta chains. Each entry merges the rows of one CDR3 protein and shows their most common DNA and genes. The sample table shows approximately 330,000 distinct CDR3 sequences, and 12% are seen once. 2.5% to 4% of the sample is taken by the ten largest. Sample treatment or condition, as interpreted from the label and publication: live attenuated yellow fever vaccine strain. The source material was CD4+ T cells sorted from PBMCs, sampled 15 days after the yellow fever booster vaccination. The receptors come from a man between 18 and 35 years old who received the YFV17D yellow fever vaccine.

This clonotype was seen only a few times. This CDR3 reads CASSFGTDTGELFF. The DNA of the CDR3 is TGTGCCAGCAGCTTCGGTACGGACACCGGGGAGCTGTTTTTT. The chain joins TRBV7-9 to TRBJ2-2, with D hard to call. The CDR3 sequence is 14 residues long. Deletions cut 3 bases from V and 3 bases from J, with 8 bases between. Germline CDR1 SEHNR, CDR2 FQNEAQ (reference sequence).

This clonotype was counted a few times. The chain recombines TRBV14 with TRBJ2-1; 12 nucleotides line up with TRBD2. Losses at the gene ends were 7 bases for V and 1 base for J; bases not matched to a gene: 11. The CDR3 loop spans 18 amino acids. CDR1 is SGHDN, CDR2 FVKESK, per germline. CDR3 in DNA: TGTGCCAGCACCCCGGGACTAGCGGGCCCCAAATCCTACAATGAGCAGTTCTTC. Translated, it gives CASTPGLAGPKSYNEQFF.

The chain is built from TRBV7-9 and TRBJ2-7; 8 positions match TRBD1. Trimming cost V 4 bases and J 1 base; bases outside gene matches: 18. The CDR3 length is 19 residues. Germline V gene lookup returns CDR1 SEHNR and CDR2 FQNEAQ (reference sequence). CDR3 loop: CASSSTGTGALLNSYEQYF. The CDR3 bases are TGTGCCAGCAGCTCGACCGGGACAGGAGCCCTCCTTAATTCCTACGAGCAGTACTTC.

The sample holds a few counts of this clonotype. J is TRBJ2-7 and V is TRBV11-1; perhaps TRBD1 as D (5 bases). The germline V gene encodes CDR1 SGHAT and CDR2 FQDESV (reference sequence). V lost 5 bases, J lost 3 bases, and 11 bases lay in between. This CDR3 comprises 13 residues. The CDR3 here is CASSKTAFYEQYV. CDR3 DNA sequence: TGTGCCAGCAGCAAGACAGCGTTCTACGAGCAGTACGTC.

This clonotype showed up just a few times. This chain uses TRBV6-2 or TRBV6-3 with TRBJ1-1; D not certain. The CDR3 is made up of 12 amino acids. The germline V gene has CDR1 MNHEY and CDR2 SVGEGT. V lost 6 bases and J lost 5, with 10 bases in between. In DNA form, the CDR3 reads TGTGCCAGCAGCCGGAAAGGTACTGAAGCTTTCTTT. Translating it yields CASSRKGTEAFF.

This clonotype was counted only a few times. The genes are TRBV5-1 and TRBJ1-5, with 7 bases identical to TRBD1. From germline, CDR1 is SGHRS and CDR2 YFSETQ. The CDR3 has 15 residues. The trim removed 5 bases at V and 5 bases at J, leaving 10 bases unmatched. The CDR3 sequence is CASRENTGADQPQHF. The CDR3 bases are TGCGCCAGCAGAGAGAACACAGGGGCCGATCAGCCCCAGCATTTT.

This clonotype was observed a few times. This chain links TRBV20-1 with TRBJ1-2, with TRBD1 matching 8 bases. Trimming at V came to 1 base and at J to 0 bases, leaving 10 bases not matched to a gene. The CDR3 contains 17 residues. Germline V lookup: CDR1 DFQATT, CDR2 SNEGSKA (reference sequence). The CDR3 DNA reads TGCAGTGCTAGAGGGGATCAGGGGGCGCCCTCTAACTATGGCTACACCTTC. It translates to CSARGDQGAPSNYGYTF.

This clonotype has more than one count but fewer than ten. The rearrangement uses TRBV27 and TRBJ1-6, with D perhaps TRBD1 (6 bases). Germline loops: CDR1 MNHEY, CDR2 SMNVEV (reference sequence). Trimming stripped 6 bases from V and 11 bases from J, with 17 bases between. The CDR3 consists of 14 residues. The CDR3: CASSLQGQGTPLHF. The CDR3 DNA follows: TGTGCCAGCAGCCTCCAGGGGCAGGGGACACCCCTCCACTTT.

The gene calls are TRBV2 and TRBJ2-1; D gene unclear. Germline values: CDR1 SNHLY, CDR2 FYNNEI. Trimming left V 10 bases short and J 8 bases short, with 21 bases between. The CDR3 totals 14 residues. Here the CDR3 reads CATLLHGSGDEQFF. The CDR3 DNA reads TGTGCCACCCTCTTACATGGCTCGGGCGATGAGCAGTTCTTC. Variable domain in full (rest from reference TRBV2 and TRBJ2-1): EPEVTQTPSHQVTQMGQEVILRCVPISNHLYFYWYRQILGQKVEFLVSFYNNEISEKSEIFDDQFSVERPDGSNFTLKIRSTKLEDSAMYFCATLLHGSGDEQFFGPGTRLTVL.

This chain joins TRBV7-2 and TRBJ1-3; no firm D call. With 1 base removed from V and 4 bases from J, the gap between germline ends came to 14 bases. Germline-derived CDR1 and CDR2 are SGHTA and FQGNSA. The CDR3 length is 16 residues. This chain's CDR3 is CASSLVFHGPGNTIYF. The CDR3 DNA is TGTGCCAGCAGCTTAGTTTTCCACGGCCCGGGAAACACCATATATTTT.

This chain links TRBV28 with TRBJ2-1; TRBD2 agrees at 7 bases. The germline V gene encodes CDR1 MDHEN and CDR2 SYDVKM. The CDR3 is 17 amino acids. Unmatched junction bases numbered 16, after V lost 3 bases and J lost 8 bases. CDR3 sequence: CASSFPTSARPWDEQFF. CDR3 DNA: TGTGCCAGCAGTTTCCCTACTAGCGCCAGACCTTGGGATGAGCAGTTCTTC.

Here the CDR3 DNA reads TGTGCCATCACCCGAGGACAGGGCAATGAGCAGTTCTTC. It codes for CAITRGQGNEQFF. The chain is built from TRBV10-3 and TRBJ2-1; TRBD1 aligns across 8 bases. Germline CDR1 reads ENHRY; CDR2 reads SYGVKD. The CDR3 totals 13 residues. The V and J ends lost 7 bases and 6 bases, in that order; junction bases with no gene match: 5.

This clonotype was observed at least ten times. The J gene is TRBJ2-2, the V gene TRBV28; no firm D call. This CDR3 is built from 13 residues. Per the germline V gene, CDR1 is MDHEN and CDR2 is SYDVKM. V lost 2 bases, J lost 6 bases, and 7 bases lay in between. The chain's CDR3 is CASSLIMAGELFF. As DNA, the CDR3 is TGTGCCAGCAGTTTAATAATGGCCGGGGAGCTGTTTTTT.

In this sample, this clonotype turned up a few times. The chain employs TRBV7-2 and TRBJ2-3; D remains ambiguous. The CDR3 spans 11 residues. V lost 5 bases and J 4 bases, leaving 4 bases between the germline ends. Germline lookup yields CDR1 SGHTA and CDR2 FQGNSA. CDR3 loop: CASSAADTQYF. CDR3 in DNA: TGTGCCAGCAGCGCGGCAGATACGCAGTATTTT.

Written as DNA, the CDR3 is TGTGCCAGCAGCTGGGGTGAACGGGGGGAAGCTTTCTTT. Its protein product is CASSWGERGEAFF. This chain links TRBV6-5 with TRBJ1-1; D possibly corresponds to TRBD1 (5 bases). The germline V and J ends were trimmed by 6 bases and 8 bases, with 16 bases remaining between them. CDR3 length: 13 amino acids. The germline gives CDR1 MNHEY, CDR2 SVGAGI.

This clonotype was recorded a few times. This chain joins TRBV2 and TRBJ1-1, with 11 bases aligning to TRBD1. The length of the CDR3 is 15 residues. V trimming: 7 bases; J trimming: 4 bases; junction bases outside the gene matches: 8. Germline CDR1 reads SNHLY; CDR2 reads FYNNEI. This CDR3 is CASKGTGGRATEAFF. In nucleotides, the CDR3 is TGTGCCAGCAAAGGGACAGGGGGACGGGCCACTGAAGCTTTCTTT.

This clonotype was counted many times. The chain couples TRBV7-2 to TRBJ2-1, with no clear D. V shed 1 base and J shed 7 bases, with 8 bases lying between them. CDR1 and CDR2 (germline): SGHTA, FQGNSA. The CDR3 loop spans 13 amino acids. In nucleotides, the CDR3 is TGTGCCAGCAGCTTAGGCTCCGCGAATGAGCAGTTCTTC. Its protein product is CASSLGSANEQFF. The full variable domain, completed using reference TRBV7-2 and TRBJ2-1, is GAGVSQSPSNKVTEKGKDVELRCDPISGHTALYWYRQSLGQGLEFLIYFQGNSAPDKSGLPSDRFSAERTGGSVSTLTIQRTQQEDSAVYLCASSLGSANEQFFGPGTRLTVL.

The CDR3 region is CASRGTQGGLNYGYTF. The CDR3 DNA sequence: TGTGCCAGCAGGGGCACCCAGGGGGGACTTAACTATGGCTACACCTTC. The V gene is TRBV6-1, the J gene TRBJ1-2; the match to TRBD1 covers 7 bases. CDR1 is MNHNS, CDR2 SASEGT, per germline. CDR3 length equals 16 residues. The trim removed 6 bases at V and 1 base at J, leaving 11 bases unmatched.

This clonotype came up many times. The V and J genes are TRBV25-1 and TRBJ1-5; D not resolved. Looked up from germline, CDR1 is MGHDK and CDR2 is SYGVNS. Deletions cut 7 bases from V and 0 bases from J, with 10 bases between. CDR3 length: 14 amino acids. The CDR3: CASTDGDSNQPQHF. CDR3 nucleotide sequence: TGTGCCAGCACGGACGGAGATAGCAATCAGCCCCAGCATTTT.

This clonotype was seen a handful of times. The chain joins TRBV7-2 to TRBJ2-5, with D perhaps matching TRBD1 (6 bases). V was pared by 2 bases and J by 2 bases, with 21 bases between. Germline V gene sequence: CDR1 SGHTA, CDR2 FQGNSA. CDR3 length equals 18 residues. Here the CDR3 reads CASSLSQPGHRRQETQYF. The CDR3 DNA is TGTGCCAGCAGCTTATCTCAACCGGGACATCGCCGACAAGAGACCCAGTACTTC.

Ten or more counts support this clonotype. This chain connects TRBV5-4 to TRBJ1-1, with a tentative D call TRBD1 (6 bases). With 9 bases removed from V and 4 bases from J, the gap between germline ends came to 19 bases. CDR1 and CDR2 (germline): SGHNT, YYREEE (reference sequence). The CDR3 is made up of 14 amino acids. DNA of the CDR3: TGTGCCACCGGCGGGCAGGGGTCGGTCACTGAAGCTTTCTTT. This codes for CATGGQGSVTEAFF.

This clonotype was seen a handful of times. The chain employs TRBV30 and TRBJ1-1; TRBD1 matches 7 bases. Losses at the gene ends were 6 bases for V and 1 base for J; bases not matched to a gene: 2. The germline V gene encodes CDR1 GTSNPN and CDR2 SVGIG (reference sequence). This CDR3 contains 12 residues. Here the CDR3 reads CACNRGNTEAFF. The DNA for the CDR3 is TGTGCCTGTAACAGGGGGAACACTGAAGCTTTCTTT.

This clonotype was found many times. V gene TRBV7-2 combines with J gene TRBJ1-6, with D unresolved. The CDR3 contains 14 residues. CDR1 and CDR2 (germline): SGHTA, FQGNSA. V was clipped by 2 bases and J by 10 bases, with 12 bases between them. CDR3 protein: CASSLMGVSSPLHF. CDR3 in DNA: TGTGCCAGCAGCTTAATGGGAGTAAGCTCACCCCTCCACTTT.

CDR3 sequence reads: CASSPDYNSDTQYF. The CDR3 DNA follows: TGCGCCAGCAGCCCTGACTATAATTCAGATACGCAGTATTTT. This chain uses TRBV5-1 with TRBJ2-3; tentative D call: TRBD2 (5 bases). The length of the CDR3 is 14 residues. The V end lost 4 bases, the J end lost 4 bases, and 13 bases lay between the germline ends. Germline loops: CDR1 SGHRS, CDR2 YFSETQ.

The rearrangement joins TRBV10-3 to TRBJ2-1; 11 bases map to TRBD2. The length of the CDR3 is 17 residues. CDR1 is ENHRY and CDR2 is SYGVKD in the germline V gene. Trimming removed 6 bases from V and 4 bases from J; junction bases left unmatched: 11. The CDR3 DNA is TGTGCCATCAGAACCGGGACTAGCGGATCAGATTACAATGAGCAGTTCTTC. Translating gives CAIRTGTSGSDYNEQFF.

This clonotype was detected a few times. CDR3 region: CASRQTGATGELFF. The CDR3 DNA reads TGTGCCAGCAGACAGACAGGGGCCACCGGGGAGCTGTTTTTT. This rearrangement joins TRBV6-8 to TRBJ2-2; 8 nucleotides align to TRBD1. The CDR3 contains 14 residues. Losses at the gene ends were 6 bases for V and 4 bases for J; bases not matched to a gene: 4. Per the germline V gene, CDR1 is MNHGY and CDR2 is SAAAGT.

This clonotype has more than one count but fewer than ten. The gene calls are TRBV6-2 or TRBV6-3 and TRBJ1-5; TRBD1 might be the D (5 bases). The CDR3 runs 13 residues. The germline V gene has CDR1 MNHEY and CDR2 SVGEGT. The V and J ends lost 6 bases and 4 bases respectively, with 10 bases between them. In nucleotides, the CDR3 is TGTGCCAGCAGCAACTGGGGGAATCAGCCCCAGCATTTT. It yields the protein CASSNWGNQPQHF.

The rearrangement joins TRBV20-1 to TRBJ2-4, with D unresolved. V was cut by 3 bases and J by 0 bases, with 9 bases left in between. The CDR3 sequence is 14 residues long. Germline lookup yields CDR1 DFQATT and CDR2 SNEGSKA (reference sequence). CDR3 DNA sequence: TGCAGTGCTAGCGTACCGCTAGCCAAAAACATTCAGTACTTC. It codes for CSASVPLAKNIQYF.

This chain joins TRBV5-6 and TRBJ2-5; weak D call: TRBD1 (6 bases). In germline, CDR1 is SGHDT, CDR2 YYEEEE. The CDR3 has 15 amino acids. The V and J ends lost 3 bases and 2 bases respectively, with 14 bases between them. Written as DNA, the CDR3 is TGTGCCAGCAGCTGGGGCCTCGGACAGCAAGAGACCCAGTACTTC. Protein product: CASSWGLGQQETQYF.